This TCR beta chain comes out of a study of T cell repertoires in cytomegalovirus infection. For the study at large: As its CMV epitopes, the study selected recently identified HLA-C-restricted and well-studied HLA-B-restricted targets. An indication of both CMV infection and matching HLA type came from public TCR beta signatures.

Remarks on this clonotype: Antigen: not known.

Germline V lookup: CDR1 MGHRA, CDR2 YSYEKL. The V end was cut by 3 bases, the J end by 4 bases, with 22 bases between. This CDR3 is built from 18 residues. One entry per CDR3 protein, called by TCRdb with MiXCR from the reads. The profile shows around 800,000 distinct CDR3 sequences, about 33% of them singletons. General study points: Dominating the ex vivo response were TCR beta clonotypes that were CMV-specific and HLA-C-restricted. Accumulated public TCR beta family frequency recognized individuals carrying CMV together with the relevant HLA.

The sample consisted of cultured CD8+ T cells from PBMCs, taken from culture after CMV antigen stimulation. The chain uses TRBV4-1 and TRBJ2-1; perhaps TRBD1 as D (6 bases). The TCR originated in a human donor in good health (CMV status not recorded). Some clones in this sample may be carry-over from other donors' samples. The CDR3, as DNA: TGCGCCAGCAGCCAGACAGGAGCGCTGTGGGGGCTATACAATGAGCAGTTCTTC. Its translation is CASSQTGALWGLYNEQFF.